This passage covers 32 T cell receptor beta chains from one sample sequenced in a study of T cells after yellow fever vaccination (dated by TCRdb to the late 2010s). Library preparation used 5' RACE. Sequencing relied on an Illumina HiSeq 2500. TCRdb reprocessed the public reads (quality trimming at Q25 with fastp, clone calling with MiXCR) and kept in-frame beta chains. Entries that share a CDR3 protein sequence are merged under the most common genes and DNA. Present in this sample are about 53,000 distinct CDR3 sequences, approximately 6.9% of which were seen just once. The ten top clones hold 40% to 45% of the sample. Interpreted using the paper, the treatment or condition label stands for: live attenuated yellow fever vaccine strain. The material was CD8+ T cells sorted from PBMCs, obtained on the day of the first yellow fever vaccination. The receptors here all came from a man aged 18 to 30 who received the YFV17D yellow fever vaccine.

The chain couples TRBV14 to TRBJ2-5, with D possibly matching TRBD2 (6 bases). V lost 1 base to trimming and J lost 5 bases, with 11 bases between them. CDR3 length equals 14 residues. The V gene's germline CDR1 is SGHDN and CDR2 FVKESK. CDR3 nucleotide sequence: TGTGCCAGCAGCCAAGGCGACGGGGGTGAGACCCAGTACTTC. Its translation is CASSQGDGGETQYF.

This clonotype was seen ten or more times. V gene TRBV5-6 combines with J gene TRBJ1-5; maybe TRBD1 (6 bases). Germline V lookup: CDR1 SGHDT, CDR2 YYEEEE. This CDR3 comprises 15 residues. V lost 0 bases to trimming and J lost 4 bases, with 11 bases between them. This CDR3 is CASSLAWGPNQPQHF. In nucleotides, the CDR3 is TGTGCCAGCAGCTTGGCGTGGGGGCCGAATCAGCCCCAGCATTTT.

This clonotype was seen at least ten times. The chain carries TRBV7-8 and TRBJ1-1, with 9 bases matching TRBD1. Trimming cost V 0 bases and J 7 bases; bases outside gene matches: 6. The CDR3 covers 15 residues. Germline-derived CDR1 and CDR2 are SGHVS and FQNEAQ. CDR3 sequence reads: CASSLAATGGSEAFF. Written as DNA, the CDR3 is TGTGCCAGCAGCTTAGCCGCAACAGGGGGCAGTGAAGCTTTCTTT. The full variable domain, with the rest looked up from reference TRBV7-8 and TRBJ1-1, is GAGVSQSPRYKVAKRGQDVALRCDPISGHVSLFWYQQALGQGPEFLTYFQNEAQLDKSGLPSDRFFAERPEGSVSTLKIQRTQQEDSAVYLCASSLAATGGSEAFFGQGTRLTVV.

DNA of the CDR3: TGCGCCAGCAGCCAAGAACGGGGGAGCTTCACAGATACGCAGTATTTT. Translated: CASSQERGSFTDTQYF. J is TRBJ2-3 and V is TRBV4-1, with D maybe TRBD2 (6 bases). The CDR3 totals 16 residues. Trimming cost V 0 bases and J 2 bases, with 12 bases left between them. Per the germline V gene, CDR1 is MGHRA and CDR2 is YSYEKL.

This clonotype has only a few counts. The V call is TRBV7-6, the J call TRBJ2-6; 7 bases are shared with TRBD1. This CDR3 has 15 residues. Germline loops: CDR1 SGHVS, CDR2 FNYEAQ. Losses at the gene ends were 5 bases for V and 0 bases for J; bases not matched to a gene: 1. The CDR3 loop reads CASSPGGSGANVLTF. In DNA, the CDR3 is TGTGCCAGCAGCCCAGGGGGCTCTGGGGCCAACGTCCTGACTTTC.

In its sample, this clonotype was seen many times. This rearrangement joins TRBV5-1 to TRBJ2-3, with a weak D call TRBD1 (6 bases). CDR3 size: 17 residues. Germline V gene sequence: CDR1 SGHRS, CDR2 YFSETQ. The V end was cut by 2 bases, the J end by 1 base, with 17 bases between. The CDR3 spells CASSLPSGQTRTDTQYF. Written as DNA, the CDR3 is TGCGCCAGCAGCTTACCCAGTGGACAGACTCGCACAGATACGCAGTATTTT.

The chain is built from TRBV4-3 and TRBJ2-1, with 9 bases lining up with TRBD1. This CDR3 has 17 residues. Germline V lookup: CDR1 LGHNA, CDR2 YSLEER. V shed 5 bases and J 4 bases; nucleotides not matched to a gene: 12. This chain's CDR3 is CASSITGTGIVYNEQFF. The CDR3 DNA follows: TGCGCCAGCAGCATAACCGGGACAGGGATAGTGTACAATGAGCAGTTCTTC.

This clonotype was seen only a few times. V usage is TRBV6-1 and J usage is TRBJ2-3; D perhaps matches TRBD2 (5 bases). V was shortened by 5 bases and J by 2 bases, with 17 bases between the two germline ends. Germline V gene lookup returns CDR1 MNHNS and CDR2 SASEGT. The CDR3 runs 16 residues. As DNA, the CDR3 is TGTGCCAGCAGTACAAAGAGGGTTCTCCCCACAGATACGCAGTATTTT. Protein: CASSTKRVLPTDTQYF.

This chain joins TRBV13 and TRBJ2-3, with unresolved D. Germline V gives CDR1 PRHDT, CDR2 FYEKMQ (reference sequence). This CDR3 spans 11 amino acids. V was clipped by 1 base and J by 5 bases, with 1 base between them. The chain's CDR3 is CASSLEDTQYF. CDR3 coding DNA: TGTGCCAGCAGCTTAGAAGATACGCAGTATTTT.

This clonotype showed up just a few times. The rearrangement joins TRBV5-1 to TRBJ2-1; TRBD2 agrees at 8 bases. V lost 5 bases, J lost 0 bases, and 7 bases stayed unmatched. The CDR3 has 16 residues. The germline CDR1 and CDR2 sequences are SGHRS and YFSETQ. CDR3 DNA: TGCGCCAGCAGTCAGGATCGGGAGGGCTCCTACAATGAGCAGTTCTTC. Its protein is CASSQDREGSYNEQFF.

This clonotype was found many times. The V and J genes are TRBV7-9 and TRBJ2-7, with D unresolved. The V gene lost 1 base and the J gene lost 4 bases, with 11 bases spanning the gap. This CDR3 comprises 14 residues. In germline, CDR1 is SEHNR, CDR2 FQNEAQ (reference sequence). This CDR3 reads CASSLENRRYEQYF. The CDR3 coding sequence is TGTGCCAGCAGCTTAGAGAACAGACGGTACGAGCAGTACTTC.

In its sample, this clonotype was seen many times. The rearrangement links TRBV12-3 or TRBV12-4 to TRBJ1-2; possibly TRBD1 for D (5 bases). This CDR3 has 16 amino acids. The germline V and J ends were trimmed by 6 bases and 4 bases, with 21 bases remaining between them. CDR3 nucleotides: TGTGCCAGCAGCTCCGAATCGACCAGGGCTATCTATGGCTACACCTTC. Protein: CASSSESTRAIYGYTF.

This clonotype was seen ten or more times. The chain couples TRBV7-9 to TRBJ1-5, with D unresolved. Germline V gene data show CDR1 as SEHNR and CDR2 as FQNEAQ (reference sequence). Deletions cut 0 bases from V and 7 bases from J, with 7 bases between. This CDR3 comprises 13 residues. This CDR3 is CASSLALGQPQHF. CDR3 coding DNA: TGTGCCAGCAGCTTAGCATTAGGCCAGCCCCAGCATTTT.

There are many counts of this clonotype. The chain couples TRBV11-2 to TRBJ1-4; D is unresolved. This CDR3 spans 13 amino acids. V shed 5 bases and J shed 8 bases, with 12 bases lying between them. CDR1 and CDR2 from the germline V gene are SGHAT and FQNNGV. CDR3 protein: CASSRKGREKLFF. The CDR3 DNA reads TGTGCCAGCAGCCGGAAGGGTCGGGAAAAACTGTTTTTT.

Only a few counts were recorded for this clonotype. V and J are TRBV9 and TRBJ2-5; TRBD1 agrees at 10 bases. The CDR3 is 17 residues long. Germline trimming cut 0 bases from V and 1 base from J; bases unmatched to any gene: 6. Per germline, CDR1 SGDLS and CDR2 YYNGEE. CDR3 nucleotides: TGTGCCAGCAGCGTAGGGCGGGACAGGGGTCCCCAAGAGACCCAGTACTTC. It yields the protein CASSVGRDRGPQETQYF. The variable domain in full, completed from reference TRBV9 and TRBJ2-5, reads DSGVTQTPKHLITATGQRVTLRCSPRSGDLSVYWYQQSLDQGLQFLIQYYNGEERAKGNILERFSAQQFPDLHSELNLSSLELGDSALYFCASSVGRDRGPQETQYFGPGTRLLVL.

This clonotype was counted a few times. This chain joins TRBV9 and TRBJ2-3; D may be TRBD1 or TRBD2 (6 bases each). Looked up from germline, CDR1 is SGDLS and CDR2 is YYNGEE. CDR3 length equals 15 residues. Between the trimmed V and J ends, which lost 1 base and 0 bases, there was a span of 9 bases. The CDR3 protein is CASSVWGASTDTQYF. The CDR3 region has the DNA TGTGCCAGCAGCGTATGGGGGGCTAGCACAGATACGCAGTATTTT.

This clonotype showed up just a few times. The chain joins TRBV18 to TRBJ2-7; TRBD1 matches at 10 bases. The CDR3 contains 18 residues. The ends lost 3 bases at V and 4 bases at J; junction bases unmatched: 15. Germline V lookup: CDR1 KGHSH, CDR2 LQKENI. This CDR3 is CASSPSRQGATRGYEQYV. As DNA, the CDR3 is TGTGCCAGCTCACCGTCTCGACAGGGGGCGACACGAGGATACGAGCAGTACGTC.

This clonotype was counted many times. In DNA form, the CDR3 reads TGTGCCACCAGTGACCACGAGAACAGGGGTGAAACCGGGGAGCTGTTTTTT. As protein: CATSDHENRGETGELFF. This rearrangement joins TRBV24-1 to TRBJ2-2, with 7 positions matching TRBD1. The CDR3 has 17 amino acids. V was pared by 4 bases and J by 5 bases, with 12 bases of the junction left unmatched. Germline V gives CDR1 KGHDR, CDR2 SFDVKD.

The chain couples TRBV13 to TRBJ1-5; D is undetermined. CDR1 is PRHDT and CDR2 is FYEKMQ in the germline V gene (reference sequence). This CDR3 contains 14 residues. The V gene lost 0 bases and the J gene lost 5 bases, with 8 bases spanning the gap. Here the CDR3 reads CASSLGGRDQPQHF. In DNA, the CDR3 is TGTGCCAGCAGCTTAGGGGGCCGTGATCAGCCCCAGCATTTT. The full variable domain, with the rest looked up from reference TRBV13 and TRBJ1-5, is AAGVIQSPRHLIKEKRETATLKCYPIPRHDTVYWYQQGPGQDPQFLISFYEKMQSDKGSIPDRFSAQQFSDYHSELNMSSLELGDSALYFCASSLGGRDQPQHFGDGTRLSIL.

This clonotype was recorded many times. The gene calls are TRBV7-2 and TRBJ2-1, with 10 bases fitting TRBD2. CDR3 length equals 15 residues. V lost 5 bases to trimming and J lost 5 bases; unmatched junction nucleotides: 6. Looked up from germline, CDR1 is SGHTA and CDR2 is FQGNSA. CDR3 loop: CASSQLLAGHNEQFF. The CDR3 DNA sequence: TGTGCCAGCAGCCAACTACTAGCGGGGCACAATGAGCAGTTCTTC. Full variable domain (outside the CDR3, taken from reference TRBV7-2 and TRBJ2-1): GAGVSQSPSNKVTEKGKDVELRCDPISGHTALYWYRQSLGQGLEFLIYFQGNSAPDKSGLPSDRFSAERTGGSVSTLTIQRTQQEDSAVYLCASSQLLAGHNEQFFGPGTRLTVL.

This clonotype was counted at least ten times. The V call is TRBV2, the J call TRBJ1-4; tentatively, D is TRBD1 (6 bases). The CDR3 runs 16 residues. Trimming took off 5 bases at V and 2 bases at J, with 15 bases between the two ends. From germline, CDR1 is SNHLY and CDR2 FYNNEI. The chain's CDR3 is CASSRGRTVTNEKLFF. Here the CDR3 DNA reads TGTGCCAGCAGTCGGGGCCGGACAGTGACTAATGAAAAACTGTTTTTT.

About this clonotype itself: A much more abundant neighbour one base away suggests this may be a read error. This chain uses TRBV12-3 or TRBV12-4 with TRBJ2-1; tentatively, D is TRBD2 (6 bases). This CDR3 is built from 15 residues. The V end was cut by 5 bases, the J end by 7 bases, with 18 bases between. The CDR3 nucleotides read TGTGCCAGCAGTACCGAGGGGCGGGGATTGAATGAGCAGTTCTTC. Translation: CASSTEGRGLNEQFF.

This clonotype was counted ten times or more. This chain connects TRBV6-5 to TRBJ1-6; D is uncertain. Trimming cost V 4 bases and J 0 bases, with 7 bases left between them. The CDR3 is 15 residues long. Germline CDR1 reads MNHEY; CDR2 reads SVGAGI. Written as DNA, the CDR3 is TGTGCCAGCAGTTCGATCAGCTCCTATAATTCACCCCTCCACTTT. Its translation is CASSSISSYNSPLHF.

The CDR3 DNA is TGCGCCAGCAGCCCAATCCGGGACTCTCCTACCTACGAGCAGTACTTC. It encodes CASSPIRDSPTYEQYF. The chain has TRBV4-1 and TRBJ2-7; possibly TRBD2 for D (6 bases). Per germline, CDR1 MGHRA and CDR2 YSYEKL. V lost 4 bases and J lost 2, with 18 bases in between. The CDR3 runs to 16 residues.

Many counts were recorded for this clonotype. CDR3 in amino acids: CASSLGLIDGRSGELFF. The CDR3, as DNA: TGTGCCAGCAGCTTAGGTCTTATTGACGGGCGTTCCGGGGAGCTGTTTTTT. V gene TRBV7-9 combines with J gene TRBJ2-2, with unresolved D. Deletions cut 1 base from V and 6 bases from J, with 18 bases between. Germline values: CDR1 SEHNR, CDR2 FQNEAQ (reference sequence). This CDR3 contains 17 residues.

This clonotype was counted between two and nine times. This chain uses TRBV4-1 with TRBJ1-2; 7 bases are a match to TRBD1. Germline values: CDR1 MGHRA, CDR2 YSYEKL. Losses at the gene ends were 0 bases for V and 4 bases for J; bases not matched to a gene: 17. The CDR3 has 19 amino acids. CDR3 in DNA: TGCGCCAGCAGCCAAGAGACAGGGACGCTGGGTAGTGTATTCTATGGCTACACCTTC. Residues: CASSQETGTLGSVFYGYTF.

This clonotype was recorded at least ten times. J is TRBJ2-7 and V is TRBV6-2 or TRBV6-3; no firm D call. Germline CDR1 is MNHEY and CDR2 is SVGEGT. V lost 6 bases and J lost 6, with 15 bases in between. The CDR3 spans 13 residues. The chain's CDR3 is CASRPWQASEQYF. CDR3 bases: TGTGCCAGCAGACCTTGGCAAGCCTCCGAGCAGTACTTC.

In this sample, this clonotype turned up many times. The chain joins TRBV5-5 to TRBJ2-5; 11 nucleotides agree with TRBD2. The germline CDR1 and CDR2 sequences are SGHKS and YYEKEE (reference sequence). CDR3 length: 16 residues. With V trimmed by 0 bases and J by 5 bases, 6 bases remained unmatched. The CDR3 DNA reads TGTGCCAGCAGCTTGGAAGTAGCGGGGGGGCGCGAGACCCAGTACTTC. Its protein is CASSLEVAGGRETQYF.

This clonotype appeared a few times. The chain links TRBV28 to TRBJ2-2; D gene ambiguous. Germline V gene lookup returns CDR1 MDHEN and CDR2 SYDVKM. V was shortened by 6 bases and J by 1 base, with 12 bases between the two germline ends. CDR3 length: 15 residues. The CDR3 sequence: CASSLLVMNTGELFF. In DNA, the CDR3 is TGTGCCAGCAGCCTCCTGGTGATGAACACCGGGGAGCTGTTTTTT.

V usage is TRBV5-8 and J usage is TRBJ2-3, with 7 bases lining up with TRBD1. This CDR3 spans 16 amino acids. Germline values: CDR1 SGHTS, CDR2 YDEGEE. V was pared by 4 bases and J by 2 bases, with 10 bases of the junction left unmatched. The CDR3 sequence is CASSQLRDSATDTQYF. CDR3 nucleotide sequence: TGTGCCAGCAGCCAACTCCGGGACAGCGCCACAGATACGCAGTATTTT.

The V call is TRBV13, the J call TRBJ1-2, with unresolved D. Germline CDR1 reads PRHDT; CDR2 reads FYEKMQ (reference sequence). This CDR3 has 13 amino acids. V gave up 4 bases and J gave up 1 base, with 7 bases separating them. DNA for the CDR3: TGTGCCAGCAGCTCGACTGATAACTATGGCTACACCTTC. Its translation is CASSSTDNYGYTF.

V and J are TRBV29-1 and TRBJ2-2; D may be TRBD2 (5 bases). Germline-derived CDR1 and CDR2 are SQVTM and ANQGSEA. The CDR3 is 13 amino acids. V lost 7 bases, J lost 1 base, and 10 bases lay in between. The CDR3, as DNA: TGCAGCGCAGAAGAGGGGAACACCGGGGAGCTGTTTTTT. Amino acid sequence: CSAEEGNTGELFF.